The 21 T cell receptor beta chains listed next were all sequenced from one sample in a study of T cell responses to AZD1222 COVID-19 vaccine (dated by TCRdb to the early 2020s). Reading the label with the study, this specimen's time point is: baseline before first vaccination. Libraries were made using the immunoSEQ multiplex PCR assay. The table comes from immuneACCESS by way of TCRdb, which keeps in-frame sequences with V and J called. Part of the clones is missing from these tables; in studies checked, under half for an unresolved V gene and the rest for unknown reasons. Here the sample has about 120,000 clones; around 90% occur a single time. The ten biggest clones cover 5% to 5.5% of the sample. This material consisted of peripheral blood, taken on day 0 of AZD1222 vaccination. All receptors derive from an adult in good health.

The chain carries TRBV5-5 and TRBJ1-2; no firm D call. Between the trimmed V and J ends, which lost 2 bases and 3 bases, there was a span of 17 bases. The CDR3 is made up of 16 amino acids. Germline-derived CDR1 and CDR2 are SGHKS and YYEKEE (reference sequence). The CDR3 DNA follows: TGTGCCAGCAGCTTAGGTAGCTACGCGCCCTACTATGGCTACACCTTC. This sequence encodes CASSLGSYAPYYGYTF.

The chain links TRBV5-1 to TRBJ2-5; D is undetermined. Germline values: CDR1 SGHRS, CDR2 YFSETQ. The V end was cut by 4 bases, the J end by 7 bases, with 11 bases between. This CDR3 has 12 residues. As DNA, the CDR3 is TGCGCCAGCAGCAATTCACTGGGGACCCAGTACTTC. Protein product: CASSNSLGTQYF.

This sequence joins TRBV29-1 and TRBJ2-5; perhaps TRBD1 as D (5 bases). The V end lost 4 bases, the J end lost 0 bases, and 9 bases lay between the germline ends. Germline CDR1 SQVTM, CDR2 ANQGSEA. The CDR3 length is 13 residues. CDR3 sequence reads: CSVADRYQETQYF. DNA for the CDR3: TGCAGCGTTGCAGACAGATACCAAGAGACCCAGTACTTC. Based on the CDR3 plus reference TRBV29-1 and TRBJ2-5, the full variable domain is SAVISQKPSRDICQRGTSLTIQCQVDSQVTMMFWYRQQPGQSLTLIATANQGSEATYESGFVIDKFPISRPNLTFSTLTVSNMSPEDSSIYLCSVADRYQETQYFGPGTRLLVL.

This CDR3 is CASSLVSGSETQYF. In DNA form, the CDR3 reads TGTGCCAGCAGCTTAGTCTCTGGTTCCGAGACCCAGTACTTC. This chain links TRBV7-9 with TRBJ2-5; D unresolved. V was cut by 1 base and J by 5 bases, with 11 bases left in between. CDR3 length equals 14 residues. Germline values: CDR1 SEHNR, CDR2 FQNEAQ (reference sequence). Looking up the rest from reference TRBV7-9 and TRBJ2-5 gives the full variable domain: DTGVSQNPRHKITKRGQNVTFRCDPISEHNRLYWYRQTLGQGPEFLTYFQNEAQLEKSRLLSDRFSAERPKGSFSTLEIQRTEQGDSAMYLCASSLVSGSETQYFGPGTRLLVL.

The V call is TRBV7-9, the J call TRBJ1-1; D not certain. This CDR3 spans 13 amino acids. CDR1 and CDR2 (germline): SEHNR, FQNEAQ (reference sequence). V lost 0 bases and J 5 bases, leaving 7 bases between the germline ends. Written as DNA, the CDR3 is TGTGCCAGCAGCTTAGCGCGAGAAACTGAAGCTTTCTTT. This translates into CASSLARETEAFF.

This clone is a singleton in its sample. The chain links TRBV7-9 to TRBJ1-1; D perhaps matches TRBD1 (6 bases). CDR1 and CDR2 from the germline V gene are SEHNR and FQNEAQ (reference sequence). Between the trimmed V and J ends, which lost 4 bases and 0 bases, there was a span of 9 bases. The CDR3 loop spans 14 amino acids. The CDR3 is CASSSRTVNTEAFF. CDR3 DNA sequence: TGTGCCAGCAGCTCCCGGACAGTGAACACTGAAGCTTTCTTT.

V and J are TRBV2 and TRBJ1-3; 7 bases map to TRBD1. This CDR3 has 14 residues. Germline CDR1 reads SNHLY; CDR2 reads FYNNEI. J gave up 4 bases and V 6 bases, and 6 bases lay outside the gene matches. CDR3 amino acids: CASRTGFKGNTIYF. DNA of the CDR3: TGTGCCAGCAGGACAGGGTTTAAAGGAAACACCATATATTTT.

This clone was seen only once. The chain recombines TRBV29-1 with TRBJ1-1; D may be TRBD1 (6 bases). Trimming left V 7 bases short and J 1 base short, with 13 bases between. Germline V gives CDR1 SQVTM, CDR2 ANQGSEA. The CDR3 consists of 13 residues. CDR3 protein: CSAWGGQNTEAFF. The CDR3 DNA reads as TGCAGCGCTTGGGGGGGCCAGAACACTGAAGCTTTCTTT.

The rearrangement joins TRBV5-6 to TRBJ1-6; 8 nucleotides match TRBD1. The CDR3 covers 15 residues. CDR1 is SGHDT and CDR2 is YYEEEE in the germline V gene. V lost 5 bases to trimming and J lost 7 bases; unmatched junction nucleotides: 8. The CDR3 nucleotides read TGTGCCAGCAGTCGCCTCAGGGGGCAAAATTCACCCCTCCACTTT. Its translation: CASSRLRGQNSPLHF. The full variable domain, completed using reference TRBV5-6 and TRBJ1-6, is DAGVTQSPTHLIKTRGQQVTLRCSPKSGHDTVSWYQQALGQGPQFIFQYYEEEERQRGNFPDRFSGHQFPNYSSELNVNALLLGDSALYLCASSRLRGQNSPLHFGNGTRLTVT.

This chain links TRBV19 with TRBJ1-6; D may be TRBD1 (6 bases). Germline CDR1 LNHDA, CDR2 SQIVND (reference sequence). The V end lost 8 bases, the J end lost 6 bases, and 17 bases lay between the germline ends. This CDR3 contains 15 residues. The CDR3 DNA follows: TGTGCCAGTGGGACTAACAGGGTCTCTAATTCACCCCTCCACTTT. Translated: CASGTNRVSNSPLHF.

This chain uses TRBV21-1 with TRBJ1-2. TRBV21-1 is shown as a pseudogene. The CDR3 is 11 residues long. CDR3 loop: CASSNGGGYTF. The DNA for the CDR3 is TGTGCCAGCAGCAATGGCGGCGGCTACACCTTC.

This chain joins TRBV13 and TRBJ2-7; D could derive from TRBD1 or TRBD2 (5 bases each). This CDR3 has 15 amino acids. Germline CDR1 reads PRHDT; CDR2 reads FYEKMQ (reference sequence). With 0 bases removed from V and 3 bases from J, the gap between germline ends came to 12 bases. In nucleotides, the CDR3 is TGTGCCAGCAGCTTAGGCGTTATGGGGGTCTACGAGCAGTACTTC. This encodes CASSLGVMGVYEQYF.

This sequence joins TRBV19 and TRBJ2-1, with D perhaps TRBD1 or TRBD2 (5 bases each). Trimming removed 3 bases at V and 4 bases at J, with 16 bases between. CDR3 length equals 16 residues. CDR1 and CDR2 (germline): LNHDA, SQIVND (reference sequence). CDR3 residues: CASSITGTEPYNEQFF. The CDR3 DNA follows: TGTGCCAGTAGTATCACCGGGACGGAACCTTACAATGAGCAGTTCTTC.

The chain uses TRBV3-1 (or the pseudogene TRBV3-2) and TRBJ1-1; D might be TRBD1 (5 bases). CDR1 LGHDT and CDR2 YNNKEL come from the germline V gene (reference sequence). V was pared by 5 bases and J by 5 bases, with 18 bases between. The CDR3 runs 15 residues. The CDR3 DNA sequence: TGTGCCAGCAGCGGTGGAGCAGGGAAGAGTACTGAAGCTTTCTTT. Protein sequence: CASSGGAGKSTEAFF.

Points on this clone: Other DNA sequences in this sample translate to the same CDR3. V is TRBV3-1 (or the pseudogene TRBV3-2) and J is TRBJ1-5; perhaps TRBD1 as D (6 bases). Germline CDR1 LGHDT, CDR2 YNNKEL (reference sequence). The CDR3 is 14 amino acids. V was pared by 4 bases and J by 1 base, with 8 bases between. The CDR3 loop is CASSLRGSNQPQHF. The CDR3 nucleotides read TGTGCCAGCAGCCTCAGGGGAAGCAATCAGCCCCAGCATTTT.

The rearrangement joins TRBV29-1 to TRBJ2-6; TRBD1 is a possible D gene (6 bases). The germline V gene has CDR1 SQVTM and CDR2 ANQGSEA. The CDR3 covers 16 residues. Trimming left V 7 bases short and J 0 bases short, with 16 bases between. CDR3 DNA sequence: TGCAGCGCCGCGACAGGTATCTTCTCTGGGGCCAACGTCCTGACTTTC. Translated: CSAATGIFSGANVLTF.

The V call is TRBV19, the J call TRBJ1-5; 9 bases fit TRBD1. V trimming: 7 bases; J trimming: 2 bases; junction bases outside the gene matches: 6. There are 15 residues in the CDR3. Looked up from germline, CDR1 is LNHDA and CDR2 is SQIVND (reference sequence). CDR3 sequence reads: CASTGDRVGNQPQHF. The CDR3 DNA follows: TGTGCCAGTACGGGGGACAGGGTTGGCAATCAGCCCCAGCATTTT.

This clone was seen once. The chain couples TRBV9 to TRBJ2-3; a possible D gene is TRBD2 (6 bases). Trimming stripped 7 bases from V and 0 bases from J, with 15 bases between. This CDR3 has 15 residues. The germline V gene has CDR1 SGDLS and CDR2 YYNGEE. The CDR3 region has the DNA TGTGCCAGCTCGCGGGGAGGAACTAGCACAGATACGCAGTATTTT. It translates to CASSRGGTSTDTQYF.

The chain combines TRBV25-1 with TRBJ1-2; D is possibly TRBD1 (5 bases). CDR1 MGHDK and CDR2 SYGVNS come from the germline V gene. The CDR3 length is 15 residues. Deletions cut 1 base from V and 3 bases from J, with 12 bases between. The CDR3: CASSEWGGVDYGYTF. The DNA for the CDR3 is TGTGCCAGCAGTGAATGGGGAGGGGTGGACTATGGCTACACCTTC.

This clone was seen just once. This sequence joins TRBV6-5 and TRBJ1-6, with a weak D call TRBD1 (5 bases). V lost 0 bases, J lost 9 bases, and 12 bases lay in between. In germline, CDR1 is MNHEY, CDR2 SVGAGI. CDR3 size: 15 residues. The CDR3 nucleotides read TGTGCCAGCAGTTACTCAGGGGAGGCGAGTTCACCCCTCCACTTT. It translates to CASSYSGEASSPLHF.

The chain is built from TRBV5-1 and TRBJ1-1, with 8 bases matching TRBD1. Germline lookup yields CDR1 SGHRS and CDR2 YFSETQ. V lost 3 bases, J lost 7 bases, and 11 bases stayed unmatched. There are 15 residues in the CDR3. The DNA for the CDR3 is TGCGCCAGCAGCTACCAGGGGGCCGGGGCGTTTGAAGCTTTCTTT. This encodes CASSYQGAGAFEAFF.